Reported below is one T cell receptor beta chain. The antigen is not known. The germline V gene has CDR1 SGHVS and CDR2 FQNEAQ. CDR3 length: 14 residues. The V end lost 0 bases, the J end lost 1 base, and 6 bases lay between the germline ends. This entry comes from a study of T-cell memory formation after mild COVID-19. Study-level information: Most TCR clusters belonged to a single donor. Study-wide results and caveats: CD4+ bias marked clones expanding day 15 to 37, unlike balanced contracting clones. Pre-infection memory contained some responding clones, which suggested that cross-reactive memory had joined.

5'RACE with constant-segment primers yielded barcoded, UMI-tagged TCR alpha and TCR beta cDNA libraries. TCRdb recomputed calls from the 5' RACE reads with MiXCR, one row per CDR3 protein. Among a few hundred thousand distinct CDR3 sequences, around 30% were seen once, and the ten largest hold roughly 14%. J is TRBJ1-2 and V is TRBV7-8; D unclear. The TCR was taken from an adult woman who had mild COVID-19 (a few samples of this study predate the infection). Cell type and time point are not known. Sequencing was performed on PBMCs or a T cell subset sorted from them (not recorded which). CDR3 in amino acids: CASSLAPINYGYTF. The CDR3 DNA reads as TGTGCCAGCAGCTTAGCTCCCATTAACTATGGCTACACCTTC.